The rows below give T cell receptor beta chains drawn from one sample of a study of blood T cell repertoires in COVID-19. Here immunoSEQ multiplex PCR was the method, and the copy in TCRdb shows in-frame clones only, minus some. The table lists nearly 110,000 clones, about 90% of them singletons, with 4.9% in the top ten. The sequenced sample consisted of peripheral blood. All receptors derive from a man aged 40-55 years with active or convalescent COVID-19. Each CDR3 is given with its conserved first and last residue. D genes are given only for firm matches. Clone sizes are given selectively: once, few, many, or a class where the clone is expanded.

V gene	D gene	clone size	J gene	CDR3 protein	CDR3 DNA
TRBV29-1	NA	NA	TRBJ2-1	CSVGGWPSRTSSANEQFF	TGCAGCGTTGGGGGTTGGCCTAGCAGAACTTCTTCGGCCAATGAGCAGTTCTTC
TRBV6-5	NA	once	TRBJ2-7	CASGHHSYEQYF	TGTGCCAGCGGACATCACTCCTACGAGCAGTACTTC
TRBV4-3	NA	once	TRBJ1-6	CASSQGTGIVSPLHF	TGCGCCAGCAGCCAAGGAACGGGGATCGTTTCACCCCTCCACTTT
TRBV19	TRBD1	few	TRBJ1-4	CASSLRRDRALGLAWEKLFF	TGTGCCAGTAGTCTCCGCCGGGACAGGGCTTTAGGGTTAGCATGGGAAAAACTGTTTTTT
TRBV6-5	NA	NA	TRBJ1-1	CASSYAGINTEAFF	TGTGCCAGCAGTTACGCGGGGATTAACACTGAAGCTTTCTTT
TRBV2	NA	NA	TRBJ2-3	CASSLQGTDTQYF	TGTGCCAGCAGTCTGCAGGGAACAGATACGCAGTATTTT
TRBV27	TRBD2	NA	TRBJ2-3	CASSLGTSGTDTQYF	TGTGCCAGCAGTTTAGGGACTAGCGGCACAGATACGCAGTATTTT
TRBV5-6	TRBD2	few	TRBJ2-2	CASSYGLAETGELFF	TGTGCCAGCAGCTATGGACTAGCTGAGACCGGGGAGCTGTTTTTT
TRBV27	TRBD1	once	TRBJ1-1	CASSPGQLNFMNTEAFF	TGTGCCAGCAGCCCGGGACAGTTAAACTTCATGAACACTGAAGCTTTCTTT
TRBV27	NA	NA	TRBJ1-1	CASSGGDKVNTEAFF	TGTGCCAGCAGTGGGGGGGATAAGGTGAACACTGAAGCTTTCTTT
TRBV4-1	TRBD2	NA	TRBJ2-3	CASSPRVLAGRTDTQYF	TGCGCCAGCAGCCCGAGGGTGCTAGCGGGACGCACAGATACGCAGTATTTT
TRBV5-1	NA	NA	TRBJ2-7	CASRPTATYEQYF	TGCGCCAGCAGACCGACAGCAACCTACGAGCAGTACTTC
TRBV11-1	TRBD1	NA	TRBJ1-1	CASTPQGASTEAFF	TGTGCCAGCACCCCCCAGGGGGCGAGCACTGAAGCTTTCTTT
TRBV25-1	TRBD1	NA	TRBJ1-1	CASSEGTGANTEAFF	TGTGCCAGCAGTGAGGGGACAGGGGCGAACACTGAAGCTTTCTTT
TRBV24-1	TRBD1	NA	TRBJ1-5	CATSDLSVNPGTGRSNQPQHF	TGTGCCACCAGTGATTTGTCGGTAAACCCCGGGACAGGGCGTAGCAATCAGCCCCAGCATTTT
TRBV9	NA	NA	TRBJ2-2	CASASGNTGELFF	TGTGCCAGCGCGTCCGGGAACACCGGGGAGCTGTTTTTT
TRBV9	NA	NA	TRBJ2-6	CASSIFRGAGANVLTF	TGTGCCAGCTCAATATTTAGGGGTGCCGGGGCCAACGTCCTGACTTTC